This TCR beta chain is from a study of blood T cell repertoires in COVID-19. Whole-study context: The cDNA or gDNA used as material had been derived from T cells, B-cell-depleted T cells, or PBMCs.

The recovered donors of Cohort 3 showed two negative PCRs, clearance, or symptom resolution. Unmatched junction bases numbered 6, after V lost 4 bases and J lost 4 bases. Per the germline V gene, CDR1 is SNHLY and CDR2 is FYNNEI. The CDR3 loop spans 15 amino acids. Authors' analysis steps: Nucleated cell counts were estimated from reference gene primer amplification. Clones were sequenced by immunoSEQ multiplex PCR, and TCRdb holds only the in-frame ones, with some missing. From that table come the V and J calls and clone size; the DNA was used to work out D and trimming. The sample holds 240,000 or so clones, around nine tenths seen once.

Sequences were obtained from PBMCs or T cells enriched from blood (not recorded which). The receptor's source is a man in his forties who had recovered from COVID-19. The V and J genes are TRBV2 and TRBJ2-1; 8 nucleotides align to TRBD2. The DNA for the CDR3 is TGTGCCAGCAGTGGAAGGACTAGCCGATACAATGAGCAGTTCTTC. Amino acids: CASSGRTSRYNEQFF.